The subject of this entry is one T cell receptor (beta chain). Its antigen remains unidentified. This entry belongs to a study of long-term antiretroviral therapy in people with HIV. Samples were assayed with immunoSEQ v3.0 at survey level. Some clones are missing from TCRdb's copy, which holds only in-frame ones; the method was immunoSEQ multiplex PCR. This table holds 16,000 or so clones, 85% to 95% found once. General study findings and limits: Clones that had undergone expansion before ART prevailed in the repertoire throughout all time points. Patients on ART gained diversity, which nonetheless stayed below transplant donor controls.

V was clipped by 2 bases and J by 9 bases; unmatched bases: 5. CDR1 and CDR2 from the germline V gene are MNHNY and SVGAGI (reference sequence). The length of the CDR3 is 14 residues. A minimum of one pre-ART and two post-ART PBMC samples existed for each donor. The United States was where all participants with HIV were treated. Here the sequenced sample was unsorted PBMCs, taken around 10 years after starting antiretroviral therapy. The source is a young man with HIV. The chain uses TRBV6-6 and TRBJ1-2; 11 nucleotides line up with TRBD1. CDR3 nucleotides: TGTGCCAGCAGTTACAGTGGACAGGGGGCGAGCTACACCTTC. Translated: CASSYSGQGASYTF.